Presented here are 26 T cell receptor beta chains from one specimen sequenced in a study of cytomegalovirus exposure and HLA in healthy donors. TCRdb's table, derived via immunoSEQ multiplex PCR, lists solely in-frame clones and lacks some. The sample records 130,000 to 150,000 clones, around 88% being singletons. The sample comprised PBMCs. These receptors were obtained from a woman aged 18-30 years in good health and CMV-seropositive.

The chain is built from TRBV27 and TRBJ2-1; 8 bases agree with TRBD2. With V trimmed by 8 bases and J by 0 bases, 3 bases remained unmatched. CDR3 size: 14 residues. Germline loops: CDR1 MNHEY, CDR2 SMNVEV (reference sequence). The CDR3 here is CASSRGGSYNEQFF. The CDR3 bases are TGTGCCAGCTCCCGGGGGGGCTCCTACAATGAGCAGTTCTTC.

This chain connects TRBV5-1 to TRBJ2-5; 8 positions match TRBD1. Germline V gives CDR1 SGHRS, CDR2 YFSETQ. CDR3 size: 14 residues. The ends lost 4 bases at V and 5 bases at J; junction bases unmatched: 7. The DNA for the CDR3 is TGCGCCAGCAGCCTGTCACAGGGGGTCGAGACCCAGTACTTC. The encoded protein is CASSLSQGVETQYF.

The V gene is TRBV5-4, the J gene TRBJ2-7; 8 nucleotides agree with TRBD2. With 0 bases clipped from V and 3 bases from J, the junction kept 14 bases outside the gene matches. The CDR3 loop spans 18 amino acids. Germline values: CDR1 SGHNT, CDR2 YYREEE (reference sequence). For the CDR3, the DNA is TGTGCCAGCAGCTTGGGTGCCAGCGGGAGTATTTTTTTCTACGAGCAGTACTTC. Amino acids: CASSLGASGSIFFYEQYF.

V usage is TRBV4-3 and J usage is TRBJ1-4; possibly TRBD1 for D (6 bases). Germline CDR1 is LGHNA and CDR2 is YSLEER. The CDR3 has 15 amino acids. V lost 1 base to trimming and J lost 4 bases, with 10 bases between them. The DNA of the CDR3 is TGCGCCAGCAGCCAAGCAGGGGCGTTTAATGAAAAACTGTTTTTT. Translation gives CASSQAGAFNEKLFF.

This chain links TRBV4-1 with TRBJ2-7; TRBD2 is a possible D gene (6 bases). There are 16 residues in the CDR3. Trimming stripped 0 bases from V and 2 bases from J, with 14 bases between. In germline, CDR1 is MGHRA, CDR2 YSYEKL. CDR3: CASSQEPGVPTYEQYF. CDR3 DNA sequence: TGCGCCAGCAGCCAAGAACCGGGGGTACCAACCTACGAGCAGTACTTC.

This clone was seen only once. V and J are TRBV13 and TRBJ1-6; D unclear. Trimming stripped 3 bases from V and 5 bases from J, with 11 bases between. The CDR3 extends over 15 amino acids. Germline V gives CDR1 PRHDT, CDR2 FYEKMQ (reference sequence). The CDR3 nucleotides are TGTGCCAGCAGCTTGCGGTCTACGGATAATTCACCCCTCCACTTT. Protein sequence: CASSLRSTDNSPLHF.

The rearrangement links TRBV27 to TRBJ2-5; D gene ambiguous. Trimming removed 8 bases at V and 3 bases at J, with 10 bases between. The CDR3 has 12 amino acids. Per the germline V gene, CDR1 is MNHEY and CDR2 is SMNVEV (reference sequence). The CDR3 DNA follows: TGTGCCAGCCTTCCAGTCAAAGAGACCCAGTACTTC. Protein: CASLPVKETQYF.

The V and J genes are TRBV19 and TRBJ2-1, with D uncertain. Per the germline V gene, CDR1 is LNHDA and CDR2 is SQIVND (reference sequence). Deletions cut 5 bases from V and 8 bases from J, with 13 bases between. The CDR3 runs 13 residues. The CDR3 reads CASSPPMTYEQFF. CDR3 bases: TGTGCCAGTAGTCCCCCTATGACTTATGAGCAGTTCTTC. The whole variable domain, filled in from reference TRBV19 and TRBJ2-1, reads DGGITQSPKYLFRKEGQNVTLSCEQNLNHDAMYWYRQDPGQGLRLIYYSQIVNDFQKGDIAEGYSVSREKKESFPLTVTSAQKNPTAFYLCASSPPMTYEQFFGPGTRLTVL.

The rearrangement uses TRBV7-9 and TRBJ2-1, with TRBD2 identical over 7 bases. The CDR3 covers 12 residues. Germline-derived CDR1 and CDR2 are SEHNR and FQNEAQ (reference sequence). The trim removed 4 bases at V and 11 bases at J, leaving 5 bases unmatched. As DNA, the CDR3 is TGTGCCAGCAGCTACCTAGCGGACCAGCAGTTCTTC. Amino acid sequence: CASSYLADQQFF.

The genes are TRBV6-6 and TRBJ2-1, with 10 nucleotides matching TRBD1. The CDR3 extends over 14 amino acids. The ends lost 4 bases at V and 9 bases at J; junction bases unmatched: 6. Germline-derived CDR1 and CDR2 are MNHNY and SVGAGI (reference sequence). This CDR3 reads CASSSDRGKFEQFF. CDR3 DNA: TGTGCCAGCAGTTCGGACAGGGGGAAGTTTGAGCAGTTCTTC.

The chain carries TRBV27 and TRBJ1-6, with D possibly matching TRBD1 (6 bases). Trimming removed 7 bases from V and 7 bases from J, with 8 bases in between. Germline lookup yields CDR1 MNHEY and CDR2 SMNVEV (reference sequence). This CDR3 is built from 12 residues. The CDR3 region has the DNA TGTGCCAGCACTAGGGGGAATTCACCCCTCCACTTT. This codes for CASTRGNSPLHF.

The gene calls are TRBV4-1 and TRBJ2-1; TRBD2 matches 7 bases. The germline CDR1 and CDR2 sequences are MGHRA and YSYEKL. CDR3 length: 18 residues. V lost 2 bases to trimming and J lost 6 bases; unmatched junction nucleotides: 16. The CDR3 coding sequence is TGCGCCAGCAGCCAATATGTCAATCTAGCGGAGAGGCCCAATGAGCAGTTCTTC. This sequence encodes CASSQYVNLAERPNEQFF.

This chain links TRBV5-1 with TRBJ2-7; tentatively, D is TRBD1 (6 bases). The CDR3 is 15 residues long. Per germline, CDR1 SGHRS and CDR2 YFSETQ. Deletions cut 2 bases from V and 2 bases from J, with 14 bases between. CDR3 nucleotides: TGCGCCAGCAGCTTCGCTCGACAGGCCCCCTACGAGCAGTACTTC. Translating gives CASSFARQAPYEQYF. Variable domain in full (rest from reference TRBV5-1 and TRBJ2-7): KAGVTQTPRYLIKTRGQQVTLSCSPISGHRSVSWYQQTPGQGLQFLFEYFSETQRNKGNFPGRFSGRQFSNSRSEMNVSTLELGDSALYLCASSFARQAPYEQYFGPGTRLTVT.

This clone was picked up one time. This chain links TRBV28 with TRBJ2-7; D gene uncertain. Germline V gene data show CDR1 as MDHEN and CDR2 as SYDVKM. The CDR3 extends over 12 amino acids. Trimming shortened V by 6 bases and J by 3 bases, and 9 bases separated the two germline ends. The CDR3, as DNA: TGTGCCAGCAGCCTAACCATCTACGAGCAGTACTTC. Protein sequence: CASSLTIYEQYF.

The rearrangement uses TRBV5-1 and TRBJ2-1; TRBD2 might be the D (6 bases). The germline V and J ends were trimmed by 4 bases and 6 bases, with 11 bases remaining between them. CDR3 length: 13 residues. The V gene's germline CDR1 is SGHRS and CDR2 YFSETQ. DNA of the CDR3: TGCGCCAGCAGCGGGGGGACCGGCAATGAGCAGTTCTTC. This encodes CASSGGTGNEQFF. The full variable domain, in which reference TRBV5-1 and TRBJ2-1 provide the parts outside the CDR3, is KAGVTQTPRYLIKTRGQQVTLSCSPISGHRSVSWYQQTPGQGLQFLFEYFSETQRNKGNFPGRFSGRQFSNSRSEMNVSTLELGDSALYLCASSGGTGNEQFFGPGTRLTVL.

The J gene is TRBJ2-7, the V gene TRBV5-6, with 8 bases aligning to TRBD2. Germline trimming cut 4 bases from V and 6 bases from J; bases unmatched to any gene: 15. The germline gives CDR1 SGHDT, CDR2 YYEEEE. The CDR3 has 16 residues. The CDR3 sequence is CASSPSGSGSIFEQYF. CDR3 DNA: TGTGCCAGCAGCCCCTCCGGAAGCGGGAGTATCTTCGAGCAGTACTTC. Complete variable domain (other parts from reference TRBV5-6 and TRBJ2-7): DAGVTQSPTHLIKTRGQQVTLRCSPKSGHDTVSWYQQALGQGPQFIFQYYEEEERQRGNFPDRFSGHQFPNYSSELNVNALLLGDSALYLCASSPSGSGSIFEQYFGPGTRLTVT.

The chain employs TRBV27 and TRBJ2-3; a weak D match, TRBD1 (5 bases). With 5 bases removed from V and 0 bases from J, the gap between germline ends came to 18 bases. The CDR3 is 17 residues long. CDR1 MNHEY and CDR2 SMNVEV come from the germline V gene (reference sequence). CDR3 in DNA: TGTGCCAGCAGTCCCAGAATTACAGGCAGGAGCACAGATACGCAGTATTTT. Its protein is CASSPRITGRSTDTQYF.

In this sample, this clone turned up a few times. The rearrangement joins TRBV30 to TRBJ1-2, with a weak D call TRBD1 (6 bases). The CDR3 contains 13 residues. V lost 0 bases and J 5 bases, leaving 10 bases between the germline ends. The germline gives CDR1 GTSNPN, CDR2 SVGIG (reference sequence). The CDR3 DNA is TGTGCCTGGAGTGTAACAGGGTGGTATGGCTACACCTTC. The encoded protein is CAWSVTGWYGYTF.

The V call is TRBV7-3, the J call TRBJ2-1; the match to TRBD2 covers 13 bases. Germline loops: CDR1 SGHTA, CDR2 FQGTGA. The junction had 3 bases not matched to a gene; V was cut back by 2 bases and J by 2 bases. The CDR3 contains 17 residues. CDR3: CASSLRLAGGPYNEQFF. CDR3 bases: TGTGCCAGCAGCTTACGACTAGCGGGGGGTCCCTACAATGAGCAGTTCTTC.

The chain employs TRBV6-5 and TRBJ1-4, with 7 bases matching TRBD1. The CDR3 spans 16 residues. V gave up 0 bases and J gave up 7 bases; unmatched junction bases: 8. Germline V gene lookup returns CDR1 MNHEY and CDR2 SVGAGI. CDR3 loop: CASSYSYRGIAEKLFF. Here the CDR3 DNA reads TGTGCCAGCAGTTACTCCTACAGGGGAATCGCTGAAAAACTGTTTTTT.

The chain recombines TRBV30 with TRBJ1-5; no clear D gene. The V and J ends lost 0 bases and 0 bases respectively, with 18 bases between them. Looked up from germline, CDR1 is GTSNPN and CDR2 is SVGIG (reference sequence). This CDR3 contains 18 residues. CDR3 region: CAWSVGVGFTHSNQPQHF. The CDR3 region has the DNA TGTGCCTGGAGTGTAGGAGTGGGTTTTACCCATAGCAATCAGCCCCAGCATTTT. The full variable domain, in which reference TRBV30 and TRBJ1-5 provide the parts outside the CDR3, is SQTIHQWPATLVQPVGSPLSLECTVEGTSNPNLYWYRQAAGRGLQLLFYSVGIGQISSEVPQNLSASRPQDRQFILSSKKLLLSDSGFYLCAWSVGVGFTHSNQPQHFGDGTRLSIL.

CDR3 coding DNA: TGTGCCAGCAGTGCGGGACAAAATCAGCCCCAGCATTTT. Translation: CASSAGQNQPQHF. The chain employs TRBV6-4 and TRBJ1-5, with D tentatively TRBD1 (6 bases). Germline V lookup: CDR1 MRHNA, CDR2 SNTAGT. Trimming took 4 bases from V and 4 from J, leaving 8 bases between them. The CDR3 runs 13 residues.

This chain uses TRBV18 with TRBJ2-5, with 10 bases fitting TRBD1. The CDR3 has 15 amino acids. V was pared by 8 bases and J by 4 bases, with 10 bases of the junction left unmatched. Germline V gene sequence: CDR1 KGHSH, CDR2 LQKENI. Written as DNA, the CDR3 is TGTGCCAGCACCCTAAGACAGGGGGCGGGAGAGACCCAGTACTTC. Protein sequence: CASTLRQGAGETQYF. The entire variable domain, with the rest obtained from reference TRBV18 and TRBJ2-5, is as follows: NAGVMQNPRHLVRRRGQEARLRCSPMKGHSHVYWYRQLPEEGLKFMVYLQKENIIDESGMPKERFSAEFPKEGPSILRIQQVVRGDSAAYFCASTLRQGAGETQYFGPGTRLLVL.

This clone was seen once. This chain links TRBV5-1 with TRBJ1-2; 11 bases map to TRBD1. With 3 bases clipped from V and 2 bases from J, the junction kept 6 bases outside the gene matches. Germline-derived CDR1 and CDR2 are SGHRS and YFSETQ. The CDR3 contains 16 residues. For the CDR3, the DNA is TGCGCCAGCAGCTCGGGACAGGGGGAACCAAACTATGGCTACACCTTC. Its translation: CASSSGQGEPNYGYTF.

The V call is TRBV7-9, the J call TRBJ2-2; possible D gene TRBD1, 5 bases. Germline V CDR1 and CDR2: SEHNR, FQNEAQ (reference sequence). Trimming shortened V by 4 bases and J by 4 bases, and 16 bases separated the two germline ends. This CDR3 contains 16 residues. CDR3 bases: TGTGCCAGCAGCTCCCCTGGGGCGAAAGGCACCGGGGAGCTGTTTTTT. This encodes CASSSPGAKGTGELFF.

This CDR3 is CASSLWGPGGFADTGELFF. CDR3 coding DNA: TGTGCCAGCAGCTTATGGGGACCAGGGGGCTTCGCGGACACCGGGGAGCTGTTTTTT. This rearrangement joins TRBV7-8 to TRBJ2-2, with TRBD1 matching 8 bases. This CDR3 comprises 19 residues. J was trimmed by 3 bases and V by 2 bases; bases with no gene match: 14. CDR1 SGHVS and CDR2 FQNEAQ come from the germline V gene.